This TCR beta chain came from a study of T-cell reconstitution after alpha-beta-depleted transplantation in children. Germline loops: CDR1 LNHDA, CDR2 SQIVND (reference sequence). The CDR3 covers 14 residues. V lost 0 bases, J lost 5 bases, and 10 bases lay in between. This clonotype was seen at least ten times. Molecular barcoding with unique molecular identifiers was used for the TCRbeta library. TCRdb re-analysed the PCR reads in MiXCR, keeping a single row per CDR3 protein. The repertoire includes some 250,000 distinct CDR3 sequences, about 11% of them detected once, and around 2.5% sits in the top ten.

The chain has TRBV19 and TRBJ1-1; the D gene is possibly TRBD1 (5 bases). The sequence came from a human donor who donated a stem cell graft to a child with acute lymphoblastic leukemia. The specimen was PBMCs from the stem cell graft donor, collected from the stem cell graft. The CDR3 loop is CASSIDGAGTEAFF. CDR3 in DNA: TGTGCCAGTAGTATAGATGGGGCTGGGACTGAAGCTTTCTTT.